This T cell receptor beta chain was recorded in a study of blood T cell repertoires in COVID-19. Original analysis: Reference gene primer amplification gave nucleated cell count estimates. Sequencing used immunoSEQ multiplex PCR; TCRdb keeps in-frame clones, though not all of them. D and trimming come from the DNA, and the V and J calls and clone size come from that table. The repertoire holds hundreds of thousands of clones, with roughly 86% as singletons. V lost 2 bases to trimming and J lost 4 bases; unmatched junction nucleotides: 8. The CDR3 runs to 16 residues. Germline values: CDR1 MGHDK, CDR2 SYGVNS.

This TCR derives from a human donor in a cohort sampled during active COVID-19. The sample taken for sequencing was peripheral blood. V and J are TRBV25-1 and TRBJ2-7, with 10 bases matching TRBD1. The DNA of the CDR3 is TGTGCCAGCAGTGAACCCGCGGGACAGGGGAGATACGAGCAGTACTTC. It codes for CASSEPAGQGRYEQYF.